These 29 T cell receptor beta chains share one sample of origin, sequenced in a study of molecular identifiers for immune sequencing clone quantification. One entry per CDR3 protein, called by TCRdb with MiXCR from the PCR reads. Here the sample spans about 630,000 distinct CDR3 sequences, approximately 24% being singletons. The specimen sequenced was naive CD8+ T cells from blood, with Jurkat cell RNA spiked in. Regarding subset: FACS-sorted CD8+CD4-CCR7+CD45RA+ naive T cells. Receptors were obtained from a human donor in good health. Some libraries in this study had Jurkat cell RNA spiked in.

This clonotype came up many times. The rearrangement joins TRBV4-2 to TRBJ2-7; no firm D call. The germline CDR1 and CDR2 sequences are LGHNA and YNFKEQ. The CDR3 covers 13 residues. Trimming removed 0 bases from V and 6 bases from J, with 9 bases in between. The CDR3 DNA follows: TGTGCCAGCAGCCAAGAAGGAACGGTCGAGCAGTACTTC. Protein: CASSQEGTVEQYF.

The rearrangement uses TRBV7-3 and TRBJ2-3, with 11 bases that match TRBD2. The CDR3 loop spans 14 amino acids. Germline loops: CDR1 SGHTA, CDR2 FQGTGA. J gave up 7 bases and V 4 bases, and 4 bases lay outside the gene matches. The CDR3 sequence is CASSSTSGENTQYF. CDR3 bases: TGTGCCAGCAGCTCGACTAGCGGGGAAAATACGCAGTATTTT.

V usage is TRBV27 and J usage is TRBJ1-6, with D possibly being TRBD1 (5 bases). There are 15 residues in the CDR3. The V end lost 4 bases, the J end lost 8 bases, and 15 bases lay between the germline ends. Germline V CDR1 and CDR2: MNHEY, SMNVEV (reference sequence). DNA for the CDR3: TGTGCCAGCAGTTCCGGGACGATGTTGGATTCACCCCTCCACTTT. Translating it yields CASSSGTMLDSPLHF.

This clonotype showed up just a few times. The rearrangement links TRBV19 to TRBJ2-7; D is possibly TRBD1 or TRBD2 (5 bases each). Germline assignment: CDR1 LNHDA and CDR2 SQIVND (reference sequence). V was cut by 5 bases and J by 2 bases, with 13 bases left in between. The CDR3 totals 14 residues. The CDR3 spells CASSATRGAYEQYF. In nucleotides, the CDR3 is TGTGCCAGTAGTGCCACCCGAGGGGCCTACGAGCAGTACTTC.

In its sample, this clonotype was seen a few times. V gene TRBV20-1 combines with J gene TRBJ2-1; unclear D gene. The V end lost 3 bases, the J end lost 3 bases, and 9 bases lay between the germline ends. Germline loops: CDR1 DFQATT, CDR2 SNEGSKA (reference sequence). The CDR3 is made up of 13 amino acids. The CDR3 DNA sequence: TGCAGTGCTAGCGGGCCCGACTACAATGAGCAGTTCTTC. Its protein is CSASGPDYNEQFF.

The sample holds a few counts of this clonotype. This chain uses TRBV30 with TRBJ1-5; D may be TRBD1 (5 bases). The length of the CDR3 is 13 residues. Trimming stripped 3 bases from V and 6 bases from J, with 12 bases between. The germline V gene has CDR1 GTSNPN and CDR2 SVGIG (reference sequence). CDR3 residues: CAWRGPGSQPQHF. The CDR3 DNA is TGTGCCTGGAGGGGGCCAGGGAGTCAGCCCCAGCATTTT.

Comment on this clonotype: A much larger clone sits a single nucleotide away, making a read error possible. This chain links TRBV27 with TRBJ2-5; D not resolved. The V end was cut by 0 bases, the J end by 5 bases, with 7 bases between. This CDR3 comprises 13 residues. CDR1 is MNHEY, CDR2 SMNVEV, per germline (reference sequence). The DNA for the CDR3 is TGTGCCAGCAGTTTATCCGGACCGGAGACCCAGTACTTC. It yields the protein CASSLSGPETQYF.

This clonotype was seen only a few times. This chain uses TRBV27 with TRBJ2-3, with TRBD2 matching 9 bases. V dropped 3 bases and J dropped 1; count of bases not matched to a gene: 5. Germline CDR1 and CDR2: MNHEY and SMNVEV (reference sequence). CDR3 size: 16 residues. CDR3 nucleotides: TGTGCCAGCAGTTTCTGGGGCGGGGGGGGCACAGATACGCAGTATTTT. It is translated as CASSFWGGGGTDTQYF.

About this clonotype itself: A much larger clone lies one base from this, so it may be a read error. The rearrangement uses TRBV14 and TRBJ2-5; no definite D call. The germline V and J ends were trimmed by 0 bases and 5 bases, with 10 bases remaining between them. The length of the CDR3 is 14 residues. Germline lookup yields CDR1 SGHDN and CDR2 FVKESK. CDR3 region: CASSQDLYFETQYF. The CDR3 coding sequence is TGTGCCAGCAGCCAAGATCTATACTTCGAGACCCAGTACTTC. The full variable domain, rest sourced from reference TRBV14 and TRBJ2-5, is EAGVTQFPSHSVIEKGQTVTLRCDPISGHDNLYWYRRVMGKEIKFLLHFVKESKQDESGMPNNRFLAERTGGTYSTLKVQPAELEDSGVYFCASSQDLYFETQYFGPGTRLLVL.

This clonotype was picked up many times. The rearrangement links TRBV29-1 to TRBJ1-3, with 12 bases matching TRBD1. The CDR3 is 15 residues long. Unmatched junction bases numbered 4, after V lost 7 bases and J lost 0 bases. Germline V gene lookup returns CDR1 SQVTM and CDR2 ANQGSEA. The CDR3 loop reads CSAGTGGFSGNTIYF. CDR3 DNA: TGCAGCGCCGGGACAGGGGGCTTCTCTGGAAACACCATATATTTT.

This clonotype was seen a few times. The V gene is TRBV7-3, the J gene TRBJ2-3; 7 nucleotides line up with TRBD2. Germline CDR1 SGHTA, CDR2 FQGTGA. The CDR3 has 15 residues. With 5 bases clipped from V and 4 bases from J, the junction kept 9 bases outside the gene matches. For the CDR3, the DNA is TGTGCCAGCAGCCCAAGCGGGACGGAGGCAGATACGCAGTATTTT. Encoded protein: CASSPSGTEADTQYF.

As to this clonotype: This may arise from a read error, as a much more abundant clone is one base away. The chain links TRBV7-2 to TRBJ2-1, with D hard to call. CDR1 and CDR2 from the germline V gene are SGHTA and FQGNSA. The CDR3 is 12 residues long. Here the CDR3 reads CASSPNPLEQCF. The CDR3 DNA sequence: TGTGCCAGCAGCCCAAACCCACTTGAGCAGTGCTTC. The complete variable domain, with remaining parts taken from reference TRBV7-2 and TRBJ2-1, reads GAGVSQSPSNKVTEKGKDVELRCDPISGHTALYWYRQSLGQGLEFLIYFQGNSAPDKSGLPSDRFSAERTGGSVSTLTIQRTQQEDSAVYLCASSPNPLEQCFGPGTRLTVL.

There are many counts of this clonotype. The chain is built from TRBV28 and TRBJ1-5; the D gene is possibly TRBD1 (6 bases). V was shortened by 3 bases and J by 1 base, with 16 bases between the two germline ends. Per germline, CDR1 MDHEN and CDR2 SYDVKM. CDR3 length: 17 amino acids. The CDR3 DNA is TGTGCCAGCAGTTTGTTCCGACAGGACATGAGCAATCAGCCCCAGCATTTT. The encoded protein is CASSLFRQDMSNQPQHF.

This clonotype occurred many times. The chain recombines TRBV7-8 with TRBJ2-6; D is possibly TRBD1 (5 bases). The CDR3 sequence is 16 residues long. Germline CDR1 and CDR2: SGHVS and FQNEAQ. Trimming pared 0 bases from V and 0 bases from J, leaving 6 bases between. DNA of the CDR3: TGTGCCAGCAGCTTAGCACAGGTCTCTGGGGCCAACGTCCTGACTTTC. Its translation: CASSLAQVSGANVLTF.

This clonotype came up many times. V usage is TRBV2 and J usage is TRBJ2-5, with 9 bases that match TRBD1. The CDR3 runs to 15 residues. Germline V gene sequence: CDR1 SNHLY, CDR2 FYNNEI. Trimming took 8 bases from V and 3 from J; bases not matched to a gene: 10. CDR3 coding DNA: TGTGCCAGCCCGGGACAGGGTCTCACCGAAGAGACCCAGTACTTC. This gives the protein CASPGQGLTEETQYF.

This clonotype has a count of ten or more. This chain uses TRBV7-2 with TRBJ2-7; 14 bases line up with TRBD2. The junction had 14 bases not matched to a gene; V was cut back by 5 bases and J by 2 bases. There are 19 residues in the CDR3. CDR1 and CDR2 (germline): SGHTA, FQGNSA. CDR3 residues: CASSPEGTSGGPNPYEQYF. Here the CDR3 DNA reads TGTGCCAGCAGCCCAGAGGGGACTAGCGGGGGCCCGAACCCCTACGAGCAGTACTTC. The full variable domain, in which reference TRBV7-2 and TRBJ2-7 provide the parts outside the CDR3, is GAGVSQSPSNKVTEKGKDVELRCDPISGHTALYWYRQSLGQGLEFLIYFQGNSAPDKSGLPSDRFSAERTGGSVSTLTIQRTQQEDSAVYLCASSPEGTSGGPNPYEQYFGPGTRLTVT.

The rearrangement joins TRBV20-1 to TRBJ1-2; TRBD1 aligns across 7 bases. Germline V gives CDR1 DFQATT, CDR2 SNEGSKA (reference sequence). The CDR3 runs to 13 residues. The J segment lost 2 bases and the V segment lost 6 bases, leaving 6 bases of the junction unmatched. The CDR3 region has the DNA TGCAGTGCATTGGACAGGAACAACTATGGCTACACCTTC. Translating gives CSALDRNNYGYTF.

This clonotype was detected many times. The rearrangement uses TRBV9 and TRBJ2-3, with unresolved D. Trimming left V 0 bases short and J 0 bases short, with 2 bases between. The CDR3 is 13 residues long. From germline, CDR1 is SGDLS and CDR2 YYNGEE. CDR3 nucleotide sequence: TGTGCCAGCAGCGTAGAGAGCACAGATACGCAGTATTTT. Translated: CASSVESTDTQYF.

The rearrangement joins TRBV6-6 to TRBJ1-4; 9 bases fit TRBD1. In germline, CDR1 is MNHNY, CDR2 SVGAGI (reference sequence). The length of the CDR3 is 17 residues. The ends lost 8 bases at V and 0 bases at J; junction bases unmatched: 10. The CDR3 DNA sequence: TGTGCCAGCCGAGCTAGGACAGGGGTTACAACTAATGAAAAACTGTTTTTT. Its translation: CASRARTGVTTNEKLFF.

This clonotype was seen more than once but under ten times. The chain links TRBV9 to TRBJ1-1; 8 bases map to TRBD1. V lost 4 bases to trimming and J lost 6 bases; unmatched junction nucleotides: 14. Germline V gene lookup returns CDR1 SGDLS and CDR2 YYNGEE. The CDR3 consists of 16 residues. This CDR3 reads CASSPPARGLGAEAFF. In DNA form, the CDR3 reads TGTGCCAGCAGCCCCCCGGCCAGGGGGCTTGGGGCTGAAGCTTTCTTT. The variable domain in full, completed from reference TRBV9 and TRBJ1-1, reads DSGVTQTPKHLITATGQRVTLRCSPRSGDLSVYWYQQSLDQGLQFLIQYYNGEERAKGNILERFSAQQFPDLHSELNLSSLELGDSALYFCASSPPARGLGAEAFFGQGTRLTVV.

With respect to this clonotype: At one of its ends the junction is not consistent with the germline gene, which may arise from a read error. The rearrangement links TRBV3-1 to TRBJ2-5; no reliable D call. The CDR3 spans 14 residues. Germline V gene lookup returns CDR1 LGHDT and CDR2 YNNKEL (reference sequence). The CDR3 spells CASSQLKNQETRYF. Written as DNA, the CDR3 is TGTGCCAGCAGCCAATTAAAAAACCAAGAGACCCGGTACTTC.

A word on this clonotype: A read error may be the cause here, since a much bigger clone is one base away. The CDR3: CASSHYGTSYNEQFF. The CDR3 nucleotides read TGTGCCAGCAGCCATTACGGGACTAGCTACAATGAGCAGTTCTTC. The chain joins TRBV7-3 to TRBJ2-1, with TRBD2 matching 8 bases. The germline V gene has CDR1 SGHTA and CDR2 FQGTGA. The CDR3 extends over 15 amino acids. Losses at the gene ends were 5 bases for V and 3 bases for J; bases not matched to a gene: 6.

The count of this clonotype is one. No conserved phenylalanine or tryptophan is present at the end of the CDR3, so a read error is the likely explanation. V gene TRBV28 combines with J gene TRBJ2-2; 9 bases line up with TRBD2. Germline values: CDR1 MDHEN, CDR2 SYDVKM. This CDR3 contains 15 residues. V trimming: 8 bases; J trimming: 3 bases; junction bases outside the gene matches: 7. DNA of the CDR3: TGTGCCAGCCTAAGGACTAGCGCATACACCGGGGAGCTGTTTTCT. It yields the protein CASLRTSAYTGELFS.

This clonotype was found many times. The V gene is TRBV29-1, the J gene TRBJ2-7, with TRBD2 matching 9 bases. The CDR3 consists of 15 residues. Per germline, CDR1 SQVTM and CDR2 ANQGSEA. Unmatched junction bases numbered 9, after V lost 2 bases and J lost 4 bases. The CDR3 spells CSVELAGGLSYEQYF. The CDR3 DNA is TGCAGCGTTGAATTGGCGGGAGGGCTATCGTACGAGCAGTACTTC.

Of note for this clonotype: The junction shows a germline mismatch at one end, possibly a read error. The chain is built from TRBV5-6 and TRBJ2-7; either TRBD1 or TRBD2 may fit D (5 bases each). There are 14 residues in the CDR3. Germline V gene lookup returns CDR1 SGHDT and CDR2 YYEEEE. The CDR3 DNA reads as TGTGCCAGCACCCCCGGGACCGCAGCCTACGAGCGGTACTTC. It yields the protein CASTPGTAAYERYF.

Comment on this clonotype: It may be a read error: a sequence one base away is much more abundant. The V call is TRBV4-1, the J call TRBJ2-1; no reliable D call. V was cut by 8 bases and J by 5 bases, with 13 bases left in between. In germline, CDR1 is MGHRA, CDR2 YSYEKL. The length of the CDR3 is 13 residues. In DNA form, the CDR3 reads TGCGCCAGCGGCCGCGAGAATAACAATGAGCAGTTCTTC. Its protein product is CASGRENNNEQFF.

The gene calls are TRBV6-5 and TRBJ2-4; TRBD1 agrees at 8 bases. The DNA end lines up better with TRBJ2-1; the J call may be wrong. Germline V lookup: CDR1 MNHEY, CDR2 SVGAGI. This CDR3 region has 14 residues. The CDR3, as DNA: TGTGCCAGCAGCCTTCAGGGGGCAATGGACATTCAGTTCTTC. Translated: CASSLQGAMDIQFF.

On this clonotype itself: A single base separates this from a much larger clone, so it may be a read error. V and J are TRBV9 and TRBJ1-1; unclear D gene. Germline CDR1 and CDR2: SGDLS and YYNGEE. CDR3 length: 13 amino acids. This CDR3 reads CASSVEVGTEAIF. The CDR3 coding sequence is TGTGCCAGCAGCGTAGAGGTCGGCACTGAAGCTATCTTT.

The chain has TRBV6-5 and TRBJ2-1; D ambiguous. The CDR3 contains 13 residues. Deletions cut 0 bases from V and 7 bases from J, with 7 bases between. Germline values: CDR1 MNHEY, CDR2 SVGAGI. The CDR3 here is CASSYSASNEQFF. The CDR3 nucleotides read TGTGCCAGCAGTTACTCCGCCTCTAATGAGCAGTTCTTC.